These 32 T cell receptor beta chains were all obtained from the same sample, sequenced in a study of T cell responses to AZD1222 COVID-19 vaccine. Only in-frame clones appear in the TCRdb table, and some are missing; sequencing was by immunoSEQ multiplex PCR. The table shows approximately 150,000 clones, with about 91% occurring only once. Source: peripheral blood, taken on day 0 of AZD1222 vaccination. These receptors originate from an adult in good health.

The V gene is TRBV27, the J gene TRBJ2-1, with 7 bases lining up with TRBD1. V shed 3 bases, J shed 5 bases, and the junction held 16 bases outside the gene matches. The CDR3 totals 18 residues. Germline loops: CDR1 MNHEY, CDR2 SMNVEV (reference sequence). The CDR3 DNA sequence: TGTGCCAGCAGTTTCATGCCCCCGACAGGGTTAGGAGACAATGAGCAGTTCTTC. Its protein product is CASSFMPPTGLGDNEQFF.

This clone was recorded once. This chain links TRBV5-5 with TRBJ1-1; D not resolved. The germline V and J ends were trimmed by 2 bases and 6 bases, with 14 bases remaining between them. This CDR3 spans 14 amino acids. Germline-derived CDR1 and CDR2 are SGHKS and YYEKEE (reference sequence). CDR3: CASSLGPPPPEAFF. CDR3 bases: TGTGCCAGCAGCTTAGGACCTCCCCCCCCTGAAGCTTTCTTT.

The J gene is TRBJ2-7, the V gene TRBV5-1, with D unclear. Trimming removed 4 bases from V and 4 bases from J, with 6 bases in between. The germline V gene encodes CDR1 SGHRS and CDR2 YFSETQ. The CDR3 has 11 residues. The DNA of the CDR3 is TGCGCCAGCAGCGACGGTTACGAGCAGTACTTC. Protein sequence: CASSDGYEQYF.

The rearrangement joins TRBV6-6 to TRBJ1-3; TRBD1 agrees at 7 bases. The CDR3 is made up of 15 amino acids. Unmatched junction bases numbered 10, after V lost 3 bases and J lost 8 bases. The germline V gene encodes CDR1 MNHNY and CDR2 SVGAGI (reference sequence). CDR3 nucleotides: TGTGCCAGCAGTTATTCCCGGCAGGGGGTAGACACCATATATTTT. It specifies CASSYSRQGVDTIYF.

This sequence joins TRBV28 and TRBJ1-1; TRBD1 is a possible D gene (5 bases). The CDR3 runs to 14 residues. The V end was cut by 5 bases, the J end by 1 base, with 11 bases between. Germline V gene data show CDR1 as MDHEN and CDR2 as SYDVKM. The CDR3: CASSLPGRNTEAFF. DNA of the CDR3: TGTGCCAGCAGTCTCCCAGGGAGGAACACTGAAGCTTTCTTT.

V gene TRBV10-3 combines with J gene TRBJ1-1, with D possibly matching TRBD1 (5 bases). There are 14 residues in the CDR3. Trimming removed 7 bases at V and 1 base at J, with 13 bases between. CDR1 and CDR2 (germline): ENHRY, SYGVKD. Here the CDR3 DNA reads TGTGCCATCACTCCGGGACCGCCGAACACTGAAGCTTTCTTT. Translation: CAITPGPPNTEAFF.

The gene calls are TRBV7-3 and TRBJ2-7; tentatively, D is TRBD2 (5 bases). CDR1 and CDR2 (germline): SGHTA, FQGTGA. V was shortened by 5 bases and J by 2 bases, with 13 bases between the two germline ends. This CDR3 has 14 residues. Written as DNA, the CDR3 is TGTGCCAGCAGCGCGACGGACGGGACCTACGAGCAGTACTTC. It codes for CASSATDGTYEQYF.

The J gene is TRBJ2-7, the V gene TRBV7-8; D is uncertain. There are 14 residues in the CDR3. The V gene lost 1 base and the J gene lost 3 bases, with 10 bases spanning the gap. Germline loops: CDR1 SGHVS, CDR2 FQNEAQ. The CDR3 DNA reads TGTGCCAGCAGCTTAGGTAAACTGGGCTACGAGCAGTACTTC. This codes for CASSLGKLGYEQYF. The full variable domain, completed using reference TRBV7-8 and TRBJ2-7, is GAGVSQSPRYKVAKRGQDVALRCDPISGHVSLFWYQQALGQGPEFLTYFQNEAQLDKSGLPSDRFFAERPEGSVSTLKIQRTQQEDSAVYLCASSLGKLGYEQYFGPGTRLTVT.

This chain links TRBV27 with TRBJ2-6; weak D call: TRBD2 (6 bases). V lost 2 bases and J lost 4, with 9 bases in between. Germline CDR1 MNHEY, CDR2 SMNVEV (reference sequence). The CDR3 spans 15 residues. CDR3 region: CASSLLGSGANVLTF. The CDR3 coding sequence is TGTGCCAGCAGTTTACTCGGGAGCGGGGCCAACGTCCTGACTTTC. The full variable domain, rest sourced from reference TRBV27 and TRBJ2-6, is EAQVTQNPRYLITVTGKKLTVTCSQNMNHEYMSWYRQDPGLGLRQIYYSMNVEVTDKGDVPEGYKVSRKEKRNFPLILESPSPNQTSLYFCASSLLGSGANVLTFGAGSRLTVL.

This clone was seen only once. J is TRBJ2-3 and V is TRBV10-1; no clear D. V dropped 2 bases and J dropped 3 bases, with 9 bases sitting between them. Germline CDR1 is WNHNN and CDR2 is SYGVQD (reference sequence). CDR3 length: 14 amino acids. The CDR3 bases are TGCGCCAGCAGTGAGAGTATTGGTACAGATACGCAGTATTTT. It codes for CASSESIGTDTQYF.

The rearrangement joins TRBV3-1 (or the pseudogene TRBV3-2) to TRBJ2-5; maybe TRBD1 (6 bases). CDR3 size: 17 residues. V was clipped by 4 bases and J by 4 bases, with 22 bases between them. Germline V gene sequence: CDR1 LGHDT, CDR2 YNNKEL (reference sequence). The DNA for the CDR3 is TGTGCCAGCAGCCCTCTTCGACAGGTTCAAGGGAGAGAGACCCAGTACTTC. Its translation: CASSPLRQVQGRETQYF.

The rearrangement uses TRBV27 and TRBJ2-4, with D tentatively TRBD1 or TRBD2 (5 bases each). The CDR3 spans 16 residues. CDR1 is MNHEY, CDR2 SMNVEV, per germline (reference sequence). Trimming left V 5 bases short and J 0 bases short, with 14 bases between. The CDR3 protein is CASSPREGIAKNIQYF. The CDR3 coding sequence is TGTGCCAGCAGTCCCCGTGAGGGGATAGCCAAAAACATTCAGTACTTC.

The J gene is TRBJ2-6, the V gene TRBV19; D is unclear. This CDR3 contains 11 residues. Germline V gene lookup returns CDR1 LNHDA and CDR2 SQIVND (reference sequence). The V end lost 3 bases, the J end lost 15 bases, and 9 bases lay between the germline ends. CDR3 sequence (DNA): TGTGCCAGTAGTATTTCGGTGGACCTGACTTTC. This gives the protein CASSISVDLTF. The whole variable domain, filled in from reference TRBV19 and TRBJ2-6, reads DGGITQSPKYLFRKEGQNVTLSCEQNLNHDAMYWYRQDPGQGLRLIYYSQIVNDFQKGDIAEGYSVSREKKESFPLTVTSAQKNPTAFYLCASSISVDLTFGAGSRLTVL.

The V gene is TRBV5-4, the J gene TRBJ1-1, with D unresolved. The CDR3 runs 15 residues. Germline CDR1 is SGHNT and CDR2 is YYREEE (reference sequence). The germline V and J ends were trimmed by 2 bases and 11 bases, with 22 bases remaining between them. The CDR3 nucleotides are TGTGCCAGCAGCTTCGAAGCAGGTCGACATGTCGGGGCTTTCTTT. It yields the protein CASSFEAGRHVGAFF.

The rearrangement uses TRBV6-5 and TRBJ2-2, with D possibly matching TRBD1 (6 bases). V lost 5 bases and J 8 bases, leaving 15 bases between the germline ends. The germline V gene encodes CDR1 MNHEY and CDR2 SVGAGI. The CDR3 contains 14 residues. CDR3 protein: CASSPLQGNGELFF. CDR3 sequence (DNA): TGTGCCAGCAGTCCACTTCAGGGGAATGGGGAGCTGTTTTTT.

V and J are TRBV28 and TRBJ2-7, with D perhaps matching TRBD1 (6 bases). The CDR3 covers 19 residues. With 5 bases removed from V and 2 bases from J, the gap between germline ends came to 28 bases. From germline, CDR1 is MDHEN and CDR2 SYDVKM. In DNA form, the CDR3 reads TGTGCCAGCAGTCGACATTCAACAGGGAACGGGCTACTACCCTACGAGCAGTACTTC. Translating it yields CASSRHSTGNGLLPYEQYF.

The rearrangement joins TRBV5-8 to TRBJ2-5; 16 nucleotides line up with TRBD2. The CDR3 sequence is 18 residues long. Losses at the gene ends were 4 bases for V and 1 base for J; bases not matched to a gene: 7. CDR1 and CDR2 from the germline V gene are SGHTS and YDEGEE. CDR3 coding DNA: TGTGCCAGCAGCCCCGGGACTAGCGGGAGGGTCGGCCAAGAGACCCAGTACTTC. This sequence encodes CASSPGTSGRVGQETQYF.

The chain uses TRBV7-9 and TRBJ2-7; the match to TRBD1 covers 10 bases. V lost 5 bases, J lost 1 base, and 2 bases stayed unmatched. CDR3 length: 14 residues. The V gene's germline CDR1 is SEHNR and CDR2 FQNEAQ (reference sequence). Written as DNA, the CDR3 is TGTGCCAGCAGCAGGACAGGGGGTTCCTACGAGCAGTACTTC. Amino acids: CASSRTGGSYEQYF.

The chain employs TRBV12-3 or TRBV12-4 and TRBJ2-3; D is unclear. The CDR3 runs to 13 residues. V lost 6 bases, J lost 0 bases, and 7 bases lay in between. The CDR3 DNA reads TGTGCCAGCAGAAAATCTAGCACAGATACGCAGTATTTT. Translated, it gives CASRKSSTDTQYF.

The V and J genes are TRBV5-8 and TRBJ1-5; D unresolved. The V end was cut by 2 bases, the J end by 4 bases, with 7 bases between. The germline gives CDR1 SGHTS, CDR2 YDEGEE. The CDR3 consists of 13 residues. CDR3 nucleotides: TGTGCCAGCAGCTTTAGGGAAAATCAGCCCCAGCATTTT. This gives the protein CASSFRENQPQHF.

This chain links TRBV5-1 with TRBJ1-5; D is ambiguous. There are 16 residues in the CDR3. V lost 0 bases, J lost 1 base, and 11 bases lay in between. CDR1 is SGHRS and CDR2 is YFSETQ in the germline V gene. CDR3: CASSLVRRLSNQPQHF. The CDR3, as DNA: TGCGCCAGCAGCTTGGTACGCCGTTTGAGCAATCAGCCCCAGCATTTT.

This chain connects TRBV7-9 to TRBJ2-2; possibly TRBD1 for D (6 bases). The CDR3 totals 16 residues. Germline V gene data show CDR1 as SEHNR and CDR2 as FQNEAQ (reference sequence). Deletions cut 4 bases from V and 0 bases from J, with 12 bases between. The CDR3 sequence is CASSSGQTSNTGELFF. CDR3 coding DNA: TGTGCCAGCAGCTCCGGACAGACCTCGAACACCGGGGAGCTGTTTTTT.

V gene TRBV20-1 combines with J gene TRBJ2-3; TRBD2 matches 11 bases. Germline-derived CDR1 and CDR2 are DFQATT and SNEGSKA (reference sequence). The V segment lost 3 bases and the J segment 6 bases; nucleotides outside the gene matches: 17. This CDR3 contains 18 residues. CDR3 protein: CSASALAVAGGPGDTQYF. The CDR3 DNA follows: TGCAGTGCTAGTGCCCTGGCGGTAGCGGGAGGGCCGGGGGATACGCAGTATTTT.

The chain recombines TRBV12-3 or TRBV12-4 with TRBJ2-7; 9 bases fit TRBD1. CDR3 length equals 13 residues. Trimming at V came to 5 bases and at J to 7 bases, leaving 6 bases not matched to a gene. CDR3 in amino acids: CASSPQGAREQYF. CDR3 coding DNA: TGTGCCAGCAGTCCACAGGGGGCGAGGGAGCAGTACTTC.

This CDR3 reads CASIPPPGQNYGYTF. The DNA for the CDR3 is TGTGCCAGCATCCCTCCTCCGGGACAGAACTATGGCTACACCTTC. The chain links TRBV6-5 to TRBJ1-2, with TRBD1 matching over 7 bases. Germline-derived CDR1 and CDR2 are MNHEY and SVGAGI. V lost 7 bases and J lost 2; bases outside the gene matches: 10. The CDR3 is made up of 15 amino acids.

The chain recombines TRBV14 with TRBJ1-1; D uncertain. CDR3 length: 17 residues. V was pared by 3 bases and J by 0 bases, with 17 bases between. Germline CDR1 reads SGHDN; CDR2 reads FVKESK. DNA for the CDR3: TGTGCCAGCAGCCAGTTTGGTACGCATACCTTGAACACTGAAGCTTTCTTT. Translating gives CASSQFGTHTLNTEAFF.

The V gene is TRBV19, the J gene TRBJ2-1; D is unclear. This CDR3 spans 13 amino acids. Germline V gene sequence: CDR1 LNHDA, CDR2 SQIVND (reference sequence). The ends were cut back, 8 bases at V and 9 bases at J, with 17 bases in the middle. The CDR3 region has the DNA TGTGCCAGTGGGTTCAATGAAGGCGCTGAGCAGTTCTTC. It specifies CASGFNEGAEQFF. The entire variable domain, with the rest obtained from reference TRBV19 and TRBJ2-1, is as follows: DGGITQSPKYLFRKEGQNVTLSCEQNLNHDAMYWYRQDPGQGLRLIYYSQIVNDFQKGDIAEGYSVSREKKESFPLTVTSAQKNPTAFYLCASGFNEGAEQFFGPGTRLTVL.

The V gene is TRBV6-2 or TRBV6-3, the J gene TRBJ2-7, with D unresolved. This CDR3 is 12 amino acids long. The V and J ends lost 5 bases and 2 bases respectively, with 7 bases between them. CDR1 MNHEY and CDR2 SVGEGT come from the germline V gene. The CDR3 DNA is TGTGCCAGCAGTCCAAACACCTACGAGCAGTACTTC. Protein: CASSPNTYEQYF.

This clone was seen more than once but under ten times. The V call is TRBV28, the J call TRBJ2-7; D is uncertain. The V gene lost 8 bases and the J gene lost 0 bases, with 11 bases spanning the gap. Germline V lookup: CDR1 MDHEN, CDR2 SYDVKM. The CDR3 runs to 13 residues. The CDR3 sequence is CASESRSSYEQYF. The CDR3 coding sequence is TGTGCCAGCGAGTCGAGGAGCTCCTACGAGCAGTACTTC.

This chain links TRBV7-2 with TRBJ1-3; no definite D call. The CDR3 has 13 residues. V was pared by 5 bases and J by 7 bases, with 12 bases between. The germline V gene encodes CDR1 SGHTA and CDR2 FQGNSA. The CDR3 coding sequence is TGTGCCAGCAGCAATCCTTCGGTCAACACCATATATTTT. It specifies CASSNPSVNTIYF.

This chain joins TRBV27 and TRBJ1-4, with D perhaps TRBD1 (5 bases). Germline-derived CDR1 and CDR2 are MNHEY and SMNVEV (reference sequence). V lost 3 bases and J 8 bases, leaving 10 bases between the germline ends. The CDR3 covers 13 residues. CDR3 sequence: CASSFRGEEKLFF. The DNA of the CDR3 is TGTGCCAGCAGTTTCCGGGGCGAAGAAAAACTGTTTTTT. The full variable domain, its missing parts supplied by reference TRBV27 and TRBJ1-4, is EAQVTQNPRYLITVTGKKLTVTCSQNMNHEYMSWYRQDPGLGLRQIYYSMNVEVTDKGDVPEGYKVSRKEKRNFPLILESPSPNQTSLYFCASSFRGEEKLFFGSGTQLSVL.

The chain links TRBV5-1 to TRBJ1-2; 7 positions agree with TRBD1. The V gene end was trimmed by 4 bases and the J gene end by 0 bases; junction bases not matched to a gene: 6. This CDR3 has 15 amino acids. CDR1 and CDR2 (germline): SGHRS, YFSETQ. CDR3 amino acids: CASSPRQGANYGYTF. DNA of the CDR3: TGCGCCAGCAGCCCCCGACAGGGTGCTAACTATGGCTACACCTTC.